The TCR beta chain under discussion was sequenced for a study of OX40 agonist ivuxolimab in advanced cancers. Looking at the study overall: Partial responses were observed in three patients, of whom one had hepatocellular carcinoma and two had cutaneous melanoma. Study observations and caveats: Some nonresponders likewise displayed low normalized T-cell clonal expansion.

Repertoires were generated with immunoSEQ multiplex PCR, while TCRdb's copy carries only in-frame clones and drops some. The sample contains about 63,000 clones, around 93% of which appear only once. Trimming took 4 bases from V and 0 from J; bases not matched to a gene: 3. CDR1 SGHTA and CDR2 FQGNSA come from the germline V gene. The CDR3 is made up of 15 amino acids. In this sample, this clone turned up once. Its target is not known. The material was CD4+ or CD8+ T cells sorted from blood, obtained in a trial of the OX40 agonist ivuxolimab. The V and J genes are TRBV7-2 and TRBJ2-3, with 8 positions matching TRBD1. The sequence was collected from an adult with an advanced solid tumor such as melanoma, head and neck, liver or kidney cancer. The CDR3: CASSWQGASTDTQYF. For the CDR3, the DNA is TGTGCCAGCAGCTGGCAGGGGGCGAGCACAGATACGCAGTATTTT.